Described below is a single T cell receptor (beta chain) sequence and its context. Its target is unknown. The sample is drawn from a study of persistence of HIV-infected CD4 T cells. Findings and limits, study-wide: The rare CMV-responding cells with HIV-1 proviruses were not separately TCR-sequenced.

The libraries were made with immunoSEQ version 4 in survey mode. This table comes from immunoSEQ multiplex PCR, and its TCRdb copy is limited to in-frame clones, with some not included. The sample yields about 36,000 clones, about 84% seen once. V was trimmed by 2 bases and J by 5 bases, leaving 7 bases between them. The CDR3 covers 12 residues. Germline assignment: CDR1 KGHSH and CDR2 LQKENI. Cells were stimulated with overlapping HIV-1 Gag 15-mer peptides. CD40L/CD69 double-negative CD45RO-high memory CD4+ T cells were collected. Suppressive ART was started during chronic HIV-1 infection in these adults. CD4+ T cell counts exceeded 400 cells/uL; CMV serology was positive.

This sequence was found in an adult with HIV. The donor label of this sample is uncertain. Material: cultured CD4+ T cells from PBMCs, obtained from a patient who received antiretroviral therapy. The rearrangement joins TRBV18 to TRBJ2-7; the D gene is possibly TRBD1 (5 bases). The CDR3 loop is CASSPGAHEQYF. As DNA, the CDR3 is TGTGCCAGCTCACCAGGGGCGCACGAGCAGTACTTC.